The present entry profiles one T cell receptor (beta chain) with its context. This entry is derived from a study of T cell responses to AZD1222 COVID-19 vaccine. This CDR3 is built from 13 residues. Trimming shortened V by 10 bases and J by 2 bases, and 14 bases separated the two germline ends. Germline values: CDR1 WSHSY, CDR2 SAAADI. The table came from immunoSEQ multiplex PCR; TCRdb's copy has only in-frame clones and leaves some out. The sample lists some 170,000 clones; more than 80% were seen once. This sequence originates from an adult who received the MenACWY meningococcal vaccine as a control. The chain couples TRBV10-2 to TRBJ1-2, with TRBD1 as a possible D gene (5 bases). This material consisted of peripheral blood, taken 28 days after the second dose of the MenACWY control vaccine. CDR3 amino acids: CATAGTPNYGYTF. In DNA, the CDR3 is TGCGCCACCGCAGGGACGCCCAACTATGGCTACACCTTC.